The 8 T cell receptor beta chains in this list originate from one sample, sequenced in a study of blood T cell repertoires in COVID-19. Sequencing was performed with immunoSEQ multiplex PCR; in TCRdb, only in-frame clones are kept and a portion is missing. The sample consists of 250,000 to 300,000 clones, 65% to 90% of them appearing once. Material for sequencing was peripheral blood. All receptors derive from a man aged 50 to 60 with active or convalescent COVID-19.

V usage is TRBV2 and J usage is TRBJ2-3; 8 positions match TRBD1. V shed 4 bases and J 3 bases; nucleotides not matched to a gene: 6. In germline, CDR1 is SNHLY, CDR2 FYNNEI. The CDR3 has 15 residues. CDR3 bases: TGTGCCAGCAGTGGGACAGGGTGGAAGACAGATACGCAGTATTTT. It yields the protein CASSGTGWKTDTQYF.

The V call is TRBV12-3 or TRBV12-4, the J call TRBJ1-2; D is undetermined. The CDR3 runs to 13 residues. The ends were cut back, 6 bases at V and 0 bases at J, with 8 bases in the middle. The CDR3: CASSPLANYGYTF. The CDR3 DNA is TGTGCCAGCAGCCCTTTAGCTAACTATGGCTACACCTTC.

Note on this clone: In the same sample, other DNA sequences code for this CDR3. The chain combines TRBV18 with TRBJ2-2, with 9 nucleotides matching TRBD1. Germline V gene data show CDR1 as KGHSH and CDR2 as LQKENI. There are 15 residues in the CDR3. Trimming took 3 bases from V and 1 from J; bases not matched to a gene: 0. CDR3 protein: CASSPGQGNTGELFF. For the CDR3, the DNA is TGTGCCAGCTCACCGGGACAGGGGAACACCGGGGAGCTGTTTTTT.

The chain links TRBV30 to TRBJ2-5; unclear D gene. Germline loops: CDR1 GTSNPN, CDR2 SVGIG (reference sequence). V shed 4 bases and J shed 4 bases, with 10 bases lying between them. The CDR3 is 12 residues long. This chain's CDR3 is CAWKLSGETQYF. The DNA of the CDR3 is TGTGCCTGGAAACTATCTGGAGAGACCCAGTACTTC.

The chain has TRBV30 and TRBJ1-5, with a possible D match to TRBD1 (5 bases). Germline V gives CDR1 GTSNPN, CDR2 SVGIG (reference sequence). Trimming shortened V by 1 base and J by 8 bases, and 15 bases separated the two germline ends. The CDR3 has 14 residues. CDR3: CAWSEAGRQKPQHF. The CDR3 nucleotides are TGTGCCTGGAGTGAGGCAGGGAGGCAAAAGCCCCAGCATTTT.

V and J are TRBV7-2 and TRBJ2-5; D not resolved. CDR1 and CDR2 (germline): SGHTA, FQGNSA. V lost 2 bases and J 4 bases, leaving 11 bases between the germline ends. The CDR3 totals 14 residues. CDR3 sequence reads: CASSLSVSGETQYF. The CDR3 DNA reads TGTGCCAGCAGCTTATCAGTCTCGGGAGAGACCCAGTACTTC.

The chain is built from TRBV4-1 and TRBJ1-1; 7 bases are a match to TRBD1. CDR1 is MGHRA and CDR2 is YSYEKL in the germline V gene. The junction had 12 bases not matched to a gene; V was cut back by 1 base and J by 7 bases. CDR3 size: 16 residues. CDR3 sequence: CASSQGLQGSVHEAFF. DNA of the CDR3: TGCGCCAGCAGCCAAGGTCTACAGGGGAGCGTACATGAAGCTTTCTTT.

V is TRBV19 and J is TRBJ2-1; possible D gene TRBD1, 6 bases. The CDR3 runs 14 residues. Trimming took 7 bases from V and 7 from J, leaving 17 bases between them. Germline V gene data show CDR1 as LNHDA and CDR2 as SQIVND (reference sequence). Written as DNA, the CDR3 is TGTGCCAGTAATTCGAACAGGGTAGGGAATGAGCAGTTCTTC. Its translation is CASNSNRVGNEQFF.